The entry below gives a single T cell receptor (beta chain) sequence along with its context. This CDR3 is 13 amino acids long. Looked up from germline, CDR1 is MNHEY and CDR2 is SMNVEV (reference sequence). Trimming shortened V by 3 bases and J by 1 base, and 6 bases separated the two germline ends. This table comes from immunoSEQ multiplex PCR, and its TCRdb copy is limited to in-frame clones, with some not included. The table shows about 62,000 clones, with 92% occurring only once. This entry belongs to a study of OX40 agonist ivuxolimab in advanced cancers. This chain links TRBV27 with TRBJ1-1; D gene uncertain. This receptor was identified in an adult with an advanced solid tumor such as melanoma, head and neck, liver or kidney cancer. Here the sequenced sample was CD4+ or CD8+ T cells sorted from blood, taken in a trial of the OX40 agonist ivuxolimab. The CDR3 DNA sequence: TGTGCCAGCAGTTTCAACAGGAACACTGAAGCTTTCTTT. Amino acid sequence: CASSFNRNTEAFF.